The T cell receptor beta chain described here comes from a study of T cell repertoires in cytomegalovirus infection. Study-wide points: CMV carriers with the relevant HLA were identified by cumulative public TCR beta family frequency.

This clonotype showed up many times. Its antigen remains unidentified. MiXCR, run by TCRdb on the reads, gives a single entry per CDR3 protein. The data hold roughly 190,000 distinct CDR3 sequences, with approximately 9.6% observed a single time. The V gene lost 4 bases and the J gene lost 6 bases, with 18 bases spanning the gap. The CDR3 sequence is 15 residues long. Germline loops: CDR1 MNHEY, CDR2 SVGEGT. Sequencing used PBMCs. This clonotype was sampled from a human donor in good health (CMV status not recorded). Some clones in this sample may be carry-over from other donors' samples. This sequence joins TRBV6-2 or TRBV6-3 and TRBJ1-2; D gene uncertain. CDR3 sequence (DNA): TGTGCCAGCAGTTTCCCAGCACGGACCAAGGATGGCTACACCTTC. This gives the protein CASSFPARTKDGYTF.